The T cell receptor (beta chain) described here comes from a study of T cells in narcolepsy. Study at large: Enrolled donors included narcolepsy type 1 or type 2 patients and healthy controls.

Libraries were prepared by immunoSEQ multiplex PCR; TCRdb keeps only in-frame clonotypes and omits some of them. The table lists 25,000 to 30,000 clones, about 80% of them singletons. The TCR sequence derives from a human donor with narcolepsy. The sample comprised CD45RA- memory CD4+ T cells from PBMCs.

The CDR3 coding sequence is TGTGCCCTCCACCGGGGGACCGGACGGTATTTT. This codes for CALHRGTGRYF. This chain connects TRBV7-2 to TRBJ2-3; D perhaps matches TRBD2 (6 bases). The germline V gene encodes CDR1 SGHTA and CDR2 FQGNSA. V was clipped by 11 bases and J by 14 bases, with 20 bases between them. This CDR3 spans 11 amino acids.